This T cell receptor beta chain was captured by sequencing in a study of T cells in Graves' hyperthyroidism and ophthalmopathy. RNA transcripts were the template for amplifying TCR beta CDR3 regions. A set of HTBI primers served as the primers for a first-round RT-PCR of the TCR CDR3. TCRdb itself ran the multiplex PCR reads through MiXCR, one entry per CDR3 protein. The table includes about 420,000 distinct CDR3 sequences, 15% to 19% detected once. The CDR3 contains 14 residues. The V end lost 7 bases, the J end lost 2 bases, and 11 bases lay between the germline ends. Germline loops: CDR1 MNHEY, CDR2 SVGEGT. This clonotype appeared a few times.

Sequencing was carried out using blood. The chain recombines TRBV6-2 or TRBV6-3 with TRBJ2-2, with TRBD1 as a possible D gene (5 bases). This sequence originates from a woman aged 18 to 35 with Graves' hyperthyroidism. The CDR3 loop reads CASNSDTNTGELFF. The CDR3 bases are TGTGCCAGCAATTCGGACACAAACACCGGGGAGCTGTTTTTT.